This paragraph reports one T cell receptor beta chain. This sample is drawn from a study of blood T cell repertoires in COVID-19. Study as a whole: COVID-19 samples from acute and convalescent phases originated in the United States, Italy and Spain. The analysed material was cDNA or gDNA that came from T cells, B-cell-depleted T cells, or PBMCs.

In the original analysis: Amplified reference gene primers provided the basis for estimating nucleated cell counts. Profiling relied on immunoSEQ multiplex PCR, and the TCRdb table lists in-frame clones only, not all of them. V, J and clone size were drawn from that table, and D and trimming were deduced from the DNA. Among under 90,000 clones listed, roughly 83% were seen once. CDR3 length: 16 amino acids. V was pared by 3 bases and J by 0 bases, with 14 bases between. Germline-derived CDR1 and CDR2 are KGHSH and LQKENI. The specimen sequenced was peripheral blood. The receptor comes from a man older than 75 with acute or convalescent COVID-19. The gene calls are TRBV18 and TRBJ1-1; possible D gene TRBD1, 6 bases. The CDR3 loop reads CASSPGGGGMNTEAFF. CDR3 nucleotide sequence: TGTGCCAGCTCACCTGGGGGGGGCGGCATGAACACTGAAGCTTTCTTT.